This T cell receptor beta chain was observed in a study of blood T cell repertoires in COVID-19. Turning to the study itself: COVID-19 samples, acute and convalescent, were from the United States, Italy and Spain. From T cells, B-cell-depleted T cells, or PBMCs came the material, which was cDNA or gDNA.

Germline V gene lookup returns CDR1 MNHEY and CDR2 SMNVEV (reference sequence). V was pared by 4 bases and J by 8 bases, with 4 bases of the junction left unmatched. This CDR3 region has 14 residues. Per the original data handling: Amplifying reference gene primers gave estimates of nucleated cell counts. TCRdb's table, derived via immunoSEQ multiplex PCR, lists solely in-frame clones and lacks some. Clonal size and the V and J genes are those of that table, whereas D and trimming came from the DNA. The sample lists about 120,000 clones; less than 85% were seen once. This sequence was found in a young man with acute or convalescent COVID-19. Material for sequencing was peripheral blood. The V gene is TRBV27, the J gene TRBJ1-4; 10 bases are a match to TRBD1. CDR3: CASSSTDRGEKLFF. The CDR3 DNA sequence: TGTGCCAGCAGTTCCACGGACAGGGGGGAAAAACTGTTTTTT.